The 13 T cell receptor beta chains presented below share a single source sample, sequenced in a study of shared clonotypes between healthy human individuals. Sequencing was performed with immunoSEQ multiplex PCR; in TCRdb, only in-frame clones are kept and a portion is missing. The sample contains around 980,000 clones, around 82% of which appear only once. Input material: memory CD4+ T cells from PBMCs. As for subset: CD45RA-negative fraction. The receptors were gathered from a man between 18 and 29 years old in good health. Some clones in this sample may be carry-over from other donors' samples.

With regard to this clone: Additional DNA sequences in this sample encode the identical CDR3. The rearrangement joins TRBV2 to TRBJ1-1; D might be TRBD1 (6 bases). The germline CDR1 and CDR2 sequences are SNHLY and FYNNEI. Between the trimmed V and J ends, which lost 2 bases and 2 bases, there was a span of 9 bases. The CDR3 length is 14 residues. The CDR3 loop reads CASSEQGPNTEAFF. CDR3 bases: TGTGCCAGCAGTGAACAGGGGCCTAACACTGAAGCTTTCTTT.

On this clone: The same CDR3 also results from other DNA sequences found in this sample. CDR3 sequence (DNA): TGCAGCGCCGGGGACAGGCAAGAGACCCAGTACTTC. It codes for CSAGDRQETQYF. The rearrangement uses TRBV29-1 and TRBJ2-5, with 8 nucleotides matching TRBD1. The CDR3 totals 12 residues. CDR1 is SQVTM, CDR2 ANQGSEA, per germline. V shed 7 bases, J shed 2 bases, and the junction held 3 bases outside the gene matches.

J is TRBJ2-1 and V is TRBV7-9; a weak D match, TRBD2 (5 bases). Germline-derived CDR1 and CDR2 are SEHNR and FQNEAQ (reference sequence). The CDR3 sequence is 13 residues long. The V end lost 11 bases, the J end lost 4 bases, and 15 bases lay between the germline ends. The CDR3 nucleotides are TGTGCCGATGGAGAGGGAATATACAATGAGCAGTTCTTC. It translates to CADGEGIYNEQFF.

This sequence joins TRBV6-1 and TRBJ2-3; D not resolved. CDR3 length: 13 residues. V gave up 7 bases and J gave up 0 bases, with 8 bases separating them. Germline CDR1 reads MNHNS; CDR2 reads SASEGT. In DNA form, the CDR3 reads TGTGCCAGCAAGCGTGTTAGCACAGATACGCAGTATTTT. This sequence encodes CASKRVSTDTQYF.

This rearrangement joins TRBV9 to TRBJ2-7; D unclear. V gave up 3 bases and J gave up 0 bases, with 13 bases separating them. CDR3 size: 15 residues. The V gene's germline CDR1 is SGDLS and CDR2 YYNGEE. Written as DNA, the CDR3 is TGTGCCAGCAGCGAGGGTACAGCAAGCTCCTACGAGCAGTACTTC. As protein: CASSEGTASSYEQYF.

Written as DNA, the CDR3 is TGTGCCAGCAGTGAAGGCGGGGGAGATACCGGGGAGCTGTTTTTT. Translating it yields CASSEGGGDTGELFF. This sequence joins TRBV6-4 and TRBJ2-2; TRBD2 matches 7 bases. The CDR3 runs to 15 residues. V was pared by 3 bases and J by 5 bases, with 6 bases of the junction left unmatched. CDR1 is MRHNA and CDR2 is SNTAGT in the germline V gene.

In DNA form, the CDR3 reads TGTGCCTGGAGTTCCGGAATTGGAAACACCATATATTTT. Protein: CAWSSGIGNTIYF. This rearrangement joins TRBV30 to TRBJ1-3; no definite D call. The germline V gene has CDR1 GTSNPN and CDR2 SVGIG (reference sequence). The V end lost 2 bases, the J end lost 3 bases, and 8 bases lay between the germline ends. This CDR3 spans 13 amino acids.

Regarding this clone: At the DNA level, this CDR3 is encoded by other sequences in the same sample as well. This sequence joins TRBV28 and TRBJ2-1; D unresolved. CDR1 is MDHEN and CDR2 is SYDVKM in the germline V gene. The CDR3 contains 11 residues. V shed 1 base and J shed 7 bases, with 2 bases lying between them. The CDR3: CASSLSNEQFF. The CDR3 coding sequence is TGTGCCAGCAGTTTATCGAATGAGCAGTTCTTC.

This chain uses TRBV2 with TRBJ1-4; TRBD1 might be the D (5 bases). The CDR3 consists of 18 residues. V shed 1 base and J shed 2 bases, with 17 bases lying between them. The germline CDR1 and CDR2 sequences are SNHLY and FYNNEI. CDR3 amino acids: CASSEGPSGRSTNEKLFF. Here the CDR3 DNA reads TGTGCCAGCAGTGAAGGCCCATCAGGGAGATCCACTAATGAAAAACTGTTTTTT.

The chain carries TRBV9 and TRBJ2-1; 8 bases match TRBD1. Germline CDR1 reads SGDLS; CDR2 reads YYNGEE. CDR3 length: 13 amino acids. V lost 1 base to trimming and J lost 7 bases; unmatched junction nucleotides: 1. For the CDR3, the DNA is TGTGCCAGCAGCGTACGGACAGGGAATGAGCAGTTCTTC. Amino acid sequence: CASSVRTGNEQFF.

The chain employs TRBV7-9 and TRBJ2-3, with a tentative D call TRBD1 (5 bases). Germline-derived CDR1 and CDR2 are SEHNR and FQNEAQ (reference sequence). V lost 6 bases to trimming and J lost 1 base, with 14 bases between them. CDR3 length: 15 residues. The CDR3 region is CASSSRVRGTDTQYF. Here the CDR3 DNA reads TGTGCCAGCAGTTCCAGGGTGAGAGGCACAGATACGCAGTATTTT. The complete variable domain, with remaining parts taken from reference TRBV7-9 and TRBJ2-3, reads DTGVSQNPRHKITKRGQNVTFRCDPISEHNRLYWYRQTLGQGPEFLTYFQNEAQLEKSRLLSDRFSAERPKGSFSTLEIQRTEQGDSAMYLCASSSRVRGTDTQYFGPGTRLTVL.

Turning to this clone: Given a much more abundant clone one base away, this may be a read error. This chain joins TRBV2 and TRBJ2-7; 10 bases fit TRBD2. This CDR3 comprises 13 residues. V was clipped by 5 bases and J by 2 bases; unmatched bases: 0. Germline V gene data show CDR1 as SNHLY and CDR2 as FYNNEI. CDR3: CASSSGRAYEQYF. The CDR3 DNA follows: TGTGCCAGCAGTAGCGGGAGGGCCTACGAGCAGTACTTC.

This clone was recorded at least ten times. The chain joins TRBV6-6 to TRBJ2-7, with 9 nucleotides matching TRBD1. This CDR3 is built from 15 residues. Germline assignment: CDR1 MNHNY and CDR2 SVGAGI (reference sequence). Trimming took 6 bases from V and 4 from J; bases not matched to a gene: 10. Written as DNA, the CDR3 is TGTGCCAGCAGCCCCGGGACAGGGCGAGGGTACGAGCAGTACTTC. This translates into CASSPGTGRGYEQYF.